These 7 T cell receptor beta chains were sequenced from one sample in a study of cytomegalovirus exposure and HLA in healthy donors. 60 Vbeta and 13 Jbeta primers were used in PCR. Clones were read by immunoSEQ multiplex PCR, and TCRdb kept only the in-frame ones, dropping some. The sample has 130,000 to 150,000 clones; around 77% are singletons. Input material: PBMCs. Receptors originate from a woman between 35 and 50 years old in good health and CMV-seropositive.

The chain links TRBV19 to TRBJ2-5, with TRBD1 matching 9 bases. From germline, CDR1 is LNHDA and CDR2 SQIVND (reference sequence). The V segment lost 5 bases and the J segment 2 bases; nucleotides outside the gene matches: 6. This CDR3 is built from 15 residues. For the CDR3, the DNA is TGTGCCAGTAGTGTACAGGGGGCACGGCAAGAGACCCAGTACTTC. This gives the protein CASSVQGARQETQYF.

The chain links TRBV28 to TRBJ1-2; D gene unclear. The CDR3 sequence is 14 residues long. Germline CDR1 MDHEN, CDR2 SYDVKM. V was clipped by 1 base and J by 4 bases, with 10 bases between them. The CDR3, as DNA: TGTGCCAGCAGTTTATATAGGAGTTTCTATGGCTACACCTTC. Translating gives CASSLYRSFYGYTF.

J is TRBJ2-7 and V is TRBV28, with D uncertain. Germline V lookup: CDR1 MDHEN, CDR2 SYDVKM. CDR3 length: 12 amino acids. V dropped 5 bases and J dropped 6 bases, with 11 bases sitting between them. The DNA of the CDR3 is TGTGCCAGCAGTATCCTTCCTCGCGAGCAGTACTTC. Translated, it gives CASSILPREQYF.

V gene TRBV27 combines with J gene TRBJ1-4; tentatively, D is TRBD1 (6 bases). V gave up 6 bases and J gave up 4 bases, with 18 bases separating them. The CDR3 is 16 residues long. From germline, CDR1 is MNHEY and CDR2 SMNVEV (reference sequence). DNA for the CDR3: TGTGCCAGCAGCGATACAGACAGGACCCTTAATGAAAAACTGTTTTTT. Translating gives CASSDTDRTLNEKLFF.

This clone turned up a few times. This sequence joins TRBV9 and TRBJ1-4, with 7 positions matching TRBD1. Germline loops: CDR1 SGDLS, CDR2 YYNGEE. With V trimmed by 3 bases and J by 8 bases, 10 bases remained unmatched. The CDR3 loop spans 15 amino acids. The CDR3 here is CASSASTGVGEKLFF. The CDR3 DNA follows: TGTGCCAGCAGCGCATCTACAGGGGTCGGGGAAAAACTGTTTTTT.

This rearrangement joins TRBV5-1 to TRBJ1-2; D unclear. This CDR3 comprises 13 residues. Trimming took 4 bases from V and 1 from J, leaving 8 bases between them. The germline V gene has CDR1 SGHRS and CDR2 YFSETQ. The CDR3 sequence: CASSISVNYGYTF. The DNA of the CDR3 is TGCGCCAGCAGCATTTCTGTTAACTATGGCTACACCTTC.

Concerning this clone: One end of the junction is discordant with germline, which a read error may explain. The V gene is TRBV5-6, the J gene TRBJ2-3, with TRBD1 matching 8 bases. Per germline, CDR1 SGHDT and CDR2 YYEEEE. The length of the CDR3 is 11 residues. The DNA of the CDR3 is TGTGCCAGCAGCTTGGCAGGGGGCCCGCATTTT. Encoded protein: CASSLAGGPHF.